This T cell receptor beta chain was captured by sequencing in a study of beta chain features in type 1 diabetes. Notes on the study in general: Type 1 diabetes patients showed a moderate but significant shortening of TCRB CDR3s in all four CD4+ subsets.

Expressed TCRB transcripts were sequenced because the entire RNA isolate underwent reverse transcription. Sequencing used immunoSEQ multiplex PCR; TCRdb keeps in-frame clones, though not all of them. Here the sample spans hundreds of thousands of clones, roughly 13% being singletons. This clone was recorded a few times. Its target is not known. Within the sample, other DNA sequences also encode this same CDR3. Germline V CDR1 and CDR2: SEHNR, FQNEAQ (reference sequence). The CDR3 runs to 11 residues. V gave up 1 base and J gave up 4 bases, with 1 base separating them. The sequence came from a man between 18 and 35 years old with type 1 diabetes. What was sequenced was naive CD4+ T cells from blood. V usage is TRBV7-9 and J usage is TRBJ1-1; D is unclear. CDR3 residues: CASSLVTEAFF. The CDR3 DNA is TGTGCCAGCAGCTTAGTCACTGAAGCTTTCTTT.